Listed below are T cell receptor beta chains from one sample, sequenced in a study of blood T cell repertoires in COVID-19. TCRdb keeps only in-frame clones here, not all; method: immunoSEQ multiplex PCR. The repertoire holds hundreds of thousands of clones, with 65% to 90% as singletons. Sequenced sample: PBMCs or T cells enriched from blood (not recorded which). The source of these receptors is a young man who had recovered from COVID-19. Each CDR3 is given with its conserved first and last residue. A D gene is named only where the DNA matches it firmly. Rows give clone size only sometimes, using once, few, many, or a class for an expanded clone.

once | 14 | TRBJ2-5 | TRBD2 | TRBV2 | TGTGCCAGCAGTCCCGGGGGGGCTCTTGAGACCCAGTACTTC | CASSPGGALETQYF
. | 13 | TRBJ1-4 | . | TRBV3-1/TRBV3-2 | TGTGCCAGCGGAGTAGGACAGCTTGAAAAACTGTTTTTT | CASGVGQLEKLFF
. | 13 | TRBJ2-3 | . | TRBV6-5 | TGTGCCACCAAGAGGGCAGGCGCAGATACGCAGTATTTT | CATKRAGADTQYF
. | 15 | TRBJ2-2 | TRBD2 | TRBV6-5 | TGTGCCAGCAGTCCTGGACTAGCGGGATTCGGGGAGCTGTTTTTT | CASSPGLAGFGELFF
. | 16 | TRBJ1-3 | . | TRBV6-6 | TGTGCCAGCAGTTCGGACGGGGGGTTCTCTGGAAACACCATATATTTT | CASSSDGGFSGNTIYF
. | 18 | TRBJ2-5 | TRBD1 | TRBV6-2/TRBV6-3 | TGTGCCAGCAGTCAAGCCACGCGGACAGGGGGCTTAAGGGAGACCCAGTACTTC | CASSQATRTGGLRETQYF
. | 14 | TRBJ1-4 | . | TRBV11-2 | TGTGCCAGCAGCTTAGATCAGGGGAGTGAAAAACTGTTTTTT | CASSLDQGSEKLFF
. | 17 | TRBJ2-7 | . | TRBV19 | TGTGCCAGTAGTATAGCCCACCGCGGGATTTACTCCTACGAGCAGTACTTC | CASSIAHRGIYSYEQYF
. | 14 | TRBJ2-7 | TRBD1 | TRBV5-1 | TGCGCCAGCAGCACCGGGGACAGCCTCTACGAGCAGTACTTC | CASSTGDSLYEQYF
. | 17 | TRBJ1-6 | . | TRBV5-8 | TGTGCCAGCAGCATCGCCCACAGAGGGAACTATAATTCACCCCTCCACTTT | CASSIAHRGNYNSPLHF
. | 14 | TRBJ2-3 | . | TRBV27 | TGTGCCAGCAGTTTATGGGCTAGCACAGATACGCAGTATTTT | CASSLWASTDTQYF
. | 15 | TRBJ1-5 | TRBD1 | TRBV10-2 | TGCGCCAGCAGACATGACAGGGATAGCAATCAGCCCCAGCATTTT | CASRHDRDSNQPQHF
. | 14 | TRBJ1-2 | . | TRBV4-1 | TGCGCCAGCAGCCAAGCGGGGAGGGTATCTGGCTACACCTTC | CASSQAGRVSGYTF
few | 14 | TRBJ1-1 | . | TRBV5-1 | TGCGCCAGCAGCTTTGTAGGAGAGGACACTGAAGCTTTCTTT | CASSFVGEDTEAFF
. | 15 | TRBJ2-5 | . | TRBV18 | TGTGCCAGCTCACCCCCTTGGGGGGATCAAGAGACCCAGTACTTC | CASSPPWGDQETQYF